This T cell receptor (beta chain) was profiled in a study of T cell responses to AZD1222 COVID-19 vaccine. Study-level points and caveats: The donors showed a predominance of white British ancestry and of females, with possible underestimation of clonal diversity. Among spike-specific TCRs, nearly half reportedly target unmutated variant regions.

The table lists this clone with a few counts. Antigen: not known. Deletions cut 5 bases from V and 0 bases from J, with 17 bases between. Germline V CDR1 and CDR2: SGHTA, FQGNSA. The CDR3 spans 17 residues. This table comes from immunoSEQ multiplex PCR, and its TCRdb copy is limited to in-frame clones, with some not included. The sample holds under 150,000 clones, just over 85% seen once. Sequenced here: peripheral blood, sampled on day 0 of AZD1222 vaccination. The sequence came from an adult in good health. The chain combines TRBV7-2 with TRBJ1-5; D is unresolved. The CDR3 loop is CASSPRGGPNSNQPQHF. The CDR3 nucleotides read TGTGCCAGCAGCCCCCGCGGAGGACCAAATAGCAATCAGCCCCAGCATTTT.